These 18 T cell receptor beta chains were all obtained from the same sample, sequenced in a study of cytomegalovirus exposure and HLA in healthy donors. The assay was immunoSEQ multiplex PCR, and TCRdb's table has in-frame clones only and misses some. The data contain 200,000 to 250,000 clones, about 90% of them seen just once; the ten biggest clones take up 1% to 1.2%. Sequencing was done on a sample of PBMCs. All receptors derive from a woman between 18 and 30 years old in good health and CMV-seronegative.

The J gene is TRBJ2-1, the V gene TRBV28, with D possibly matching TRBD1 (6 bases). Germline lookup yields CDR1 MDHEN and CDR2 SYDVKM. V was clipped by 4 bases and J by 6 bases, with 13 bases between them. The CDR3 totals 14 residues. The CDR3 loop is CASSSQGSRNEQFF. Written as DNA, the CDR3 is TGTGCCAGCAGTTCACAGGGCTCGCGCAATGAGCAGTTCTTC.

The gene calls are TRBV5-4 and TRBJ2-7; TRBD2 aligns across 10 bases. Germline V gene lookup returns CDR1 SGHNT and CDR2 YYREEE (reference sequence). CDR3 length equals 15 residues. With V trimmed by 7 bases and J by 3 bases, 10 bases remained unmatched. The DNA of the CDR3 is TGTGCCAGCCGCCCAGGGACTAGCGTGGACTACGAGCAGTACTTC. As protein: CASRPGTSVDYEQYF.

CDR3 in amino acids: CASSQPWTGGGEQYF. CDR3 sequence (DNA): TGTGCCAGCAGTCAGCCCTGGACAGGGGGCGGCGAGCAGTACTTC. The rearrangement uses TRBV28 and TRBJ2-7, with 11 bases that match TRBD1. Trimming at V came to 5 bases and at J to 6 bases, leaving 9 bases not matched to a gene. CDR1 and CDR2 (germline): MDHEN, SYDVKM. This CDR3 comprises 15 residues.

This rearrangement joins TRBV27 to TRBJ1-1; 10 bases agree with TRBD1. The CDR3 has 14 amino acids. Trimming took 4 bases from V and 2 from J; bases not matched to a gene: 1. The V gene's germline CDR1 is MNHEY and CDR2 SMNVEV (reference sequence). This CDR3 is CASSWDRGNTEAFF. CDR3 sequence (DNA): TGTGCCAGCAGTTGGGACAGGGGTAACACTGAAGCTTTCTTT.

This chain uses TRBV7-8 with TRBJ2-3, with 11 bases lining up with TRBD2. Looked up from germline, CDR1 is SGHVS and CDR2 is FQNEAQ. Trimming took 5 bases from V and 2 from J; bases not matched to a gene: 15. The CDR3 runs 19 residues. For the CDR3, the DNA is TGTGCCAGCAGCGCGATCCCGGTCGGACTAGCGGGTATCACAGATACGCAGTATTTT. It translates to CASSAIPVGLAGITDTQYF.

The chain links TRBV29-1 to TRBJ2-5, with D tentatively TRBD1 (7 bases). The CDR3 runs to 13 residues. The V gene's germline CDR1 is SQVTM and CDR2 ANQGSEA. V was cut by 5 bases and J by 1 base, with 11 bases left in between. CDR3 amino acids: CSVSGGSQETQYF. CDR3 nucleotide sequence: TGCAGCGTTTCAGGGGGGAGCCAAGAGACCCAGTACTTC.

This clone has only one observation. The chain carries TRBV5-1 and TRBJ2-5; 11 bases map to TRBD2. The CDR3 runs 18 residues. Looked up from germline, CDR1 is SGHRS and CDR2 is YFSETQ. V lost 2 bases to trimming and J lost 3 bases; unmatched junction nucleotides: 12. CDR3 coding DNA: TGCGCCAGCAGCTTCAAACTAGCGGGAGTTTCTGGGGAAGAGACCCAGTACTTC. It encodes CASSFKLAGVSGEETQYF. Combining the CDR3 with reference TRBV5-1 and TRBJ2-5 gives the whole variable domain KAGVTQTPRYLIKTRGQQVTLSCSPISGHRSVSWYQQTPGQGLQFLFEYFSETQRNKGNFPGRFSGRQFSNSRSEMNVSTLELGDSALYLCASSFKLAGVSGEETQYFGPGTRLLVL.

The CDR3 reads CASSLWGGWNTEAFF. CDR3 sequence (DNA): TGTGCCAGCAGCCTATGGGGGGGTTGGAACACTGAAGCTTTCTTT. V and J are TRBV7-3 and TRBJ1-1; tentative D call: TRBD1 (5 bases). Trimming took off 5 bases at V and 1 base at J, with 14 bases between the two ends. This CDR3 is 15 amino acids long. From germline, CDR1 is SGHTA and CDR2 FQGTGA.

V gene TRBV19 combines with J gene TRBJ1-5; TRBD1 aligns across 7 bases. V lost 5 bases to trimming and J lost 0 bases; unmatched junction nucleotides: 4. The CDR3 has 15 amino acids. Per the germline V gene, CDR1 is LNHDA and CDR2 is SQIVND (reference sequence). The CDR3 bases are TGTGCCAGTAGTTGGGACAGTTATAGCAATCAGCCCCAGCATTTT. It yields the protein CASSWDSYSNQPQHF.

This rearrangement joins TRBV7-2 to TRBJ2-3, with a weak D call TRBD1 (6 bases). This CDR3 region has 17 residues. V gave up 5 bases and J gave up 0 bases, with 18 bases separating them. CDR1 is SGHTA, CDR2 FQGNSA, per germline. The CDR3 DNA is TGTGCCAGCAGCCCCCTCGGGACAAAAGCTAGCACAGATACGCAGTATTTT. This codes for CASSPLGTKASTDTQYF.

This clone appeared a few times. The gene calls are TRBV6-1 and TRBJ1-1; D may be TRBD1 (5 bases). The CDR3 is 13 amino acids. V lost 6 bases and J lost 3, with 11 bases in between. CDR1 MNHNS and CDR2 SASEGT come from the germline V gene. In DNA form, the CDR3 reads TGTGCCAGCAGCCTACGGGGGGACACTGAAGCTTTCTTT. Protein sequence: CASSLRGDTEAFF.

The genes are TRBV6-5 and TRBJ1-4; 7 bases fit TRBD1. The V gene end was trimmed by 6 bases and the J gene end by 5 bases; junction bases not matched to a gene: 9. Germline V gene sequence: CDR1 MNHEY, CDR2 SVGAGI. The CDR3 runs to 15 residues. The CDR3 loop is CASSPWSRGNEKLFF. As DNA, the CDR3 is TGTGCCAGCAGCCCCTGGAGCAGGGGGAATGAAAAACTGTTTTTT.

The CDR3 loop reads CSATGGVEAFF. DNA for the CDR3: TGCAGTGCTACAGGGGGAGTTGAAGCTTTCTTT. The J gene is TRBJ1-1, the V gene TRBV20-1; 7 bases are a match to TRBD1. The CDR3 is 11 amino acids. CDR1 and CDR2 from the germline V gene are DFQATT and SNEGSKA (reference sequence). Trimming took 4 bases from V and 7 from J; bases not matched to a gene: 3.

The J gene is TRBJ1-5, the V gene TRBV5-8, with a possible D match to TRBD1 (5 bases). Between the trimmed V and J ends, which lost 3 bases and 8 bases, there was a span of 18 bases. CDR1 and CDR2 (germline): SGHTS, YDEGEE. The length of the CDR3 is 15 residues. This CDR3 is CASSSLGWGLEPQHF. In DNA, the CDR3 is TGTGCCAGCAGCTCCCTGGGATGGGGACTTGAGCCCCAGCATTTT.

The chain's CDR3 is CASSSFTGISSYEQYF. The CDR3 nucleotides read TGTGCCAGCAGCTCGTTTACAGGGATTAGCTCCTACGAGCAGTACTTC. This sequence joins TRBV7-6 and TRBJ2-7, with D possibly TRBD1 on 6 matching bases. From germline, CDR1 is SGHVS and CDR2 FNYEAQ. CDR3 length: 16 amino acids. The V and J ends lost 4 bases and 0 bases respectively, with 16 bases between them.

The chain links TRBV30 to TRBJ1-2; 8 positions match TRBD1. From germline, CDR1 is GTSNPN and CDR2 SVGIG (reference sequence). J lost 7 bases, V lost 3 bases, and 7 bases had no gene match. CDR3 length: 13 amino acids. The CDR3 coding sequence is TGTGCCTGGAGGGGGGGACAGGAGAGTGGCTACACCTTC. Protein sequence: CAWRGGQESGYTF.

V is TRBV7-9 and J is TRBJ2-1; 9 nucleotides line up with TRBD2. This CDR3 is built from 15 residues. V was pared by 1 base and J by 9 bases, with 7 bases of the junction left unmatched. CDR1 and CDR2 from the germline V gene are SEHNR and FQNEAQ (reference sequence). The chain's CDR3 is CASSLGPSGIGEQFF. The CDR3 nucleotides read TGTGCCAGCAGCTTAGGCCCTAGCGGGATCGGTGAGCAGTTCTTC.

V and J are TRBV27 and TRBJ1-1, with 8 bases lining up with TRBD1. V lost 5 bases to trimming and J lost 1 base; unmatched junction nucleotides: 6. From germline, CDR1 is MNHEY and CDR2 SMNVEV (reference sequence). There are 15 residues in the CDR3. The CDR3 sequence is CASSLTGGTNTEAFF. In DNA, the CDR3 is TGTGCCAGCAGTCTTACAGGGGGGACGAACACTGAAGCTTTCTTT.